One sample yielded the 27 T cell receptor beta chains listed below, sequenced in a study of graft-versus-host responses after intestinal transplantation (dated by TCRdb to the early 2020s). The time point label, as the study defines it: cells obtained before transplantation from donor or recipient. For these receptors, no antigen is known. The library was produced with the immunoSEQ multiplex PCR assay. The clones in this table, taken by TCRdb from immuneACCESS, are in-frame only. Not every clone is retained; where verified, under half of the shortfall comes from an unresolved V gene, and the cause of the rest is unknown. For this sample the table gives about 100,000 clones, of which about 88% were detected only once. The top ten clonotypes cover 0.9% of the sample. The sequenced sample was unstimulated CD4+ T cells sorted from spleen or lymph node cells, obtained before intestinal transplant. The receptors here all came from a human donor who received an intestinal transplant.

The chain links TRBV6-5 to TRBJ1-5; D is perhaps TRBD1 (5 bases). Germline assignment: CDR1 MNHEY and CDR2 SVGAGI. V was clipped by 8 bases and J by 9 bases, with 5 bases between them. The CDR3 is made up of 9 amino acids. The CDR3, as DNA: TGTGCCAGCGGGACGCCCCAGCATTTT. Translating gives CASGTPQHF.

This rearrangement joins TRBV2 to TRBJ1-2; D might be TRBD1 (6 bases). CDR1 is SNHLY, CDR2 FYNNEI, per germline. The CDR3 contains 14 residues. V lost 2 bases and J lost 8, with 15 bases in between. The CDR3 reads CASSERGAGGGYTF. The CDR3 bases are TGTGCCAGCAGTGAAAGGGGGGCGGGAGGCGGCTACACCTTC.

Only one count was recorded for this clone. V and J are TRBV4-1 and TRBJ1-3; no reliable D call. The V end was cut by 4 bases, the J end by 2 bases, with 3 bases between. The CDR3 runs 12 residues. CDR1 and CDR2 from the germline V gene are MGHRA and YSYEKL. DNA of the CDR3: TGCGCCAGCAGCCCCGCTGGAAACACCATATATTTT. The encoded protein is CASSPAGNTIYF.

This clone has just one count. V and J are TRBV4-1 and TRBJ1-5, with TRBD1 matching 7 bases. V was pared by 0 bases and J by 0 bases, with 5 bases of the junction left unmatched. Germline V gives CDR1 MGHRA, CDR2 YSYEKL. CDR3 length: 17 residues. CDR3 sequence reads: CASSQENRGHSNQPQHF. Here the CDR3 DNA reads TGCGCCAGCAGCCAAGAAAACAGGGGACATAGCAATCAGCCCCAGCATTTT.

This chain connects TRBV27 to TRBJ2-2, with 8 bases that match TRBD2. V gave up 2 bases and J gave up 5 bases; unmatched junction bases: 7. The length of the CDR3 is 16 residues. The germline CDR1 and CDR2 sequences are MNHEY and SMNVEV (reference sequence). The CDR3 region has the DNA TGTGCCAGCAGTTTAAGCACTAGCGGACGGACCGGGGAGCTGTTTTTT. It translates to CASSLSTSGRTGELFF.

This chain joins TRBV29-1 and TRBJ1-1; D perhaps matches TRBD1 (6 bases). V lost 0 bases and J lost 6, with 14 bases in between. Germline values: CDR1 SQVTM, CDR2 ANQGSEA. The CDR3 has 14 amino acids. CDR3 coding DNA: TGCAGCGTTGAAGACCGGACAGTTTCCCCTGAAGCTTTCTTT. Amino acid sequence: CSVEDRTVSPEAFF.

This rearrangement joins TRBV11-2 to TRBJ1-3, with 7 bases identical to TRBD1. Germline V gene lookup returns CDR1 SGHAT and CDR2 FQNNGV. V was clipped by 8 bases and J by 3 bases; unmatched bases: 13. CDR3 size: 16 residues. The chain's CDR3 is CASSPHPTGDGNTIYF. CDR3 in DNA: TGTGCCAGCTCACCCCACCCAACAGGGGATGGAAACACCATATATTTT.

The chain joins TRBV6-1 to TRBJ2-7, with 10 bases matching TRBD2. The germline V gene encodes CDR1 MNHNS and CDR2 SASEGT. This CDR3 has 15 amino acids. Losses at the gene ends were 2 bases for V and 3 bases for J; bases not matched to a gene: 4. The CDR3 DNA is TGTGCCAGCAGTGAAAGCGGGAGGGCTATCTACGAGCAGTACTTC. Amino acids: CASSESGRAIYEQYF.

The chain is built from TRBV5-6 and TRBJ2-5; no reliable D call. The end of the DNA aligns better with TRBJ2-7, so the J call may be wrong. The CDR3 length is 13 residues. Germline CDR1 and CDR2: SGHDT and YYEEEE. This CDR3 reads CASSLGFSYEQYF. The CDR3 DNA reads TGTGCCAGCAGCTTAGGGTTTTCCTACGAGCAGTACTTC.

The chain has TRBV2 and TRBJ2-1, with 8 nucleotides matching TRBD2. CDR1 is SNHLY, CDR2 FYNNEI, per germline. The V segment lost 7 bases and the J segment 4 bases; nucleotides outside the gene matches: 6. The CDR3 runs to 14 residues. The CDR3 coding sequence is TGTGCCAGCAAAAGGACTAGCAATTACAATGAGCAGTTCTTC. Translated, it gives CASKRTSNYNEQFF.

This chain uses TRBV10-3 with TRBJ2-2, with 7 bases fitting TRBD1. Trimming cost V 2 bases and J 6 bases; bases outside gene matches: 0. The CDR3 runs 13 residues. Germline CDR1 ENHRY, CDR2 SYGVKD. CDR3 in amino acids: CAISETGAGELFF. The CDR3 DNA sequence: TGTGCCATCAGTGAGACAGGGGCCGGGGAGCTGTTTTTT.

The chain combines TRBV6-5 with TRBJ2-5; possibly TRBD2 for D (5 bases). This CDR3 is 13 amino acids long. The V end lost 4 bases, the J end lost 7 bases, and 13 bases lay between the germline ends. Germline loops: CDR1 MNHEY, CDR2 SVGAGI. CDR3 protein: CASSWRVSGTQYF. In DNA form, the CDR3 reads TGTGCCAGCAGTTGGCGGGTGTCTGGGACCCAGTACTTC.

This clone showed up just once. J is TRBJ1-5 and V is TRBV2; perhaps TRBD1 as D (5 bases). Germline assignment: CDR1 SNHLY and CDR2 FYNNEI. The germline V and J ends were trimmed by 4 bases and 1 base, with 11 bases remaining between them. CDR3 length: 15 residues. The CDR3 protein is CASSAGRISNQPQHF. The CDR3 nucleotides are TGTGCCAGCAGTGCGGGACGTATAAGCAATCAGCCCCAGCATTTT. The variable domain in full, with the rest retrieved from reference TRBV2 and TRBJ1-5, is EPEVTQTPSHQVTQMGQEVILRCVPISNHLYFYWYRQILGQKVEFLVSFYNNEISEKSEIFDDQFSVERPDGSNFTLKIRSTKLEDSAMYFCASSAGRISNQPQHFGDGTRLSIL.

V is TRBV5-1 and J is TRBJ2-3; tentatively, D is TRBD1 (5 bases). This CDR3 region has 12 residues. Germline V lookup: CDR1 SGHRS, CDR2 YFSETQ. V lost 5 bases and J 1 base, leaving 5 bases between the germline ends. The CDR3 sequence: CASRGGTDTQYF. CDR3 DNA: TGCGCCAGCAGAGGGGGCACAGATACGCAGTATTTT.

This clone was observed a single time. This rearrangement joins TRBV11-3 to TRBJ2-2; TRBD2 agrees at 12 bases. Per the germline V gene, CDR1 is SGHNT and CDR2 is YENEEA. With 4 bases clipped from V and 4 bases from J, the junction kept 1 base outside the gene matches. This CDR3 spans 15 amino acids. The CDR3 region has the DNA TGTGCCAGCAGCTCGGGACTAGCGGGCACCGGGGAGCTGTTTTTT. It encodes CASSSGLAGTGELFF.

This clone was found once. This rearrangement joins TRBV9 to TRBJ2-1; D is unresolved. V gave up 4 bases and J gave up 9 bases, with 17 bases separating them. This CDR3 region has 14 residues. Germline assignment: CDR1 SGDLS and CDR2 YYNGEE. For the CDR3, the DNA is TGTGCCAGCAGCCCCACTCAAACTCGCGGTGAGCAGTTCTTC. This sequence encodes CASSPTQTRGEQFF.

The chain recombines TRBV6-5 with TRBJ2-7; D perhaps matches TRBD2 (7 bases). The CDR3 covers 14 residues. The germline V gene encodes CDR1 MNHEY and CDR2 SVGAGI. V was cut by 6 bases and J by 3 bases, with 15 bases left in between. The CDR3 DNA sequence: TGTGCCAGCAGCAGGGGAGGGGGGAACTACGAGCAGTACTTC. Encoded protein: CASSRGGGNYEQYF.

The chain employs TRBV18 and TRBJ2-7; a weak D match, TRBD1 (5 bases). Trimming took off 1 base at V and 3 bases at J, with 13 bases between the two ends. CDR3 size: 15 residues. From germline, CDR1 is KGHSH and CDR2 LQKENI. Here the CDR3 DNA reads TGTGCCAGCTCACCACGCCCCAGGGTGGACTACGAGCAGTACTTC. Its translation is CASSPRPRVDYEQYF.

This chain links TRBV10-1 with TRBJ1-5, with D possibly TRBD1 on 5 matching bases. The CDR3 is 14 amino acids. CDR1 WNHNN and CDR2 SYGVQD come from the germline V gene (reference sequence). Trimming stripped 7 bases from V and 2 bases from J, with 12 bases between. CDR3 protein: CASTARGGNQPQHF. CDR3 DNA sequence: TGCGCCAGCACGGCCCGGGGGGGCAATCAGCCCCAGCATTTT.

A note on this clone: Other DNA variants within this sample encode the same CDR3. The gene calls are TRBV5-4 and TRBJ2-5, with D unclear. The CDR3 is 13 amino acids. Trimming pared 2 bases from V and 2 bases from J, leaving 7 bases between. Germline V CDR1 and CDR2: SGHNT, YYREEE (reference sequence). The CDR3 loop reads CASSLLGQETQYF. Here the CDR3 DNA reads TGTGCCAGCAGCTTATTAGGGCAAGAGACCCAGTACTTC.

CDR3 protein: CASSSGLAGGPLYNEQFF. CDR3 in DNA: TGTGCCAGCAGCTCGGGACTAGCGGGAGGGCCCCTCTACAATGAGCAGTTCTTC. The chain recombines TRBV7-9 with TRBJ2-1, with 16 bases fitting TRBD2. The J segment lost 3 bases and the V segment lost 4 bases, leaving 6 bases of the junction unmatched. The V gene's germline CDR1 is SEHNR and CDR2 FQNEAQ (reference sequence). The CDR3 length is 18 residues.

The chain carries TRBV10-3 and TRBJ2-2; D is possibly TRBD1 (6 bases). The V gene lost 2 bases and the J gene lost 0 bases, with 16 bases spanning the gap. CDR1 and CDR2 from the germline V gene are ENHRY and SYGVKD. The CDR3 sequence is 18 residues long. In DNA, the CDR3 is TGTGCCATCAGTGAGAGAGGCCTAGGGACACCGAACACCGGGGAGCTGTTTTTT. Translating gives CAISERGLGTPNTGELFF.

The chain links TRBV11-2 to TRBJ2-3; 8 bases are a match to TRBD2. Germline CDR1 and CDR2: SGHAT and FQNNGV. The CDR3 spans 15 residues. Losses at the gene ends were 3 bases for V and 3 bases for J; bases not matched to a gene: 5. As DNA, the CDR3 is TGTGCCAGCAGCTTTAGGCCTAGCGGGACAGATACGCAGTATTTT. Translated, it gives CASSFRPSGTDTQYF.

J is TRBJ2-3 and V is TRBV12-5; D remains ambiguous. The CDR3 is made up of 12 amino acids. V was shortened by 1 base and J by 4 bases, with 3 bases between the two germline ends. CDR1 is LGHNT, CDR2 FRNRAP, per germline. In DNA form, the CDR3 reads TGTGCTAGTGGTTTGGAGTCAGATACGCAGTATTTT. Translation gives CASGLESDTQYF.

This chain links TRBV7-3 with TRBJ2-3; D uncertain. Trimming stripped 6 bases from V and 0 bases from J, with 13 bases between. CDR3 size: 15 residues. Germline CDR1 and CDR2: SGHTA and FQGTGA. CDR3 sequence: CASSRYSDSTDTQYF. In DNA form, the CDR3 reads TGTGCCAGCAGTAGATACTCTGACAGCACAGATACGCAGTATTTT.

The chain joins TRBV5-1 to TRBJ2-1; weak D call: TRBD2 (6 bases). The V and J ends lost 0 bases and 6 bases respectively, with 10 bases between them. The CDR3 contains 14 residues. Germline loops: CDR1 SGHRS, CDR2 YFSETQ. This chain's CDR3 is CASSLVAGINEQFF. The CDR3 coding sequence is TGCGCCAGCAGCTTGGTCGCGGGGATCAATGAGCAGTTCTTC.

This rearrangement joins TRBV5-4 to TRBJ2-5; 14 nucleotides agree with TRBD2. Germline V gene data show CDR1 as SGHNT and CDR2 as YYREEE (reference sequence). Germline trimming cut 4 bases from V and 5 bases from J; bases unmatched to any gene: 7. This CDR3 comprises 16 residues. The CDR3: CASSTRLAGGRETQYF. The CDR3 nucleotides are TGTGCCAGCAGCACAAGACTAGCGGGAGGGCGCGAGACCCAGTACTTC.